This T cell receptor beta chain was sequenced during a study of HIV-infected patients and healthy controls. This clonotype was found a few times. Its antigen is as yet unknown. The V and J ends lost 4 bases and 2 bases respectively, with 8 bases between them. CDR1 is SGHAT, CDR2 FQNNGV, per germline. This CDR3 region has 13 residues. Study outcomes and limitations: CMV-associated CDR3s mostly grew nonsignificantly during therapy, while HIV-associated CDR3s declined significantly.

About 500 ng RNA was reverse transcribed with alpha and beta constant-region primers. Each of the alpha and beta chains got its own library through chain-specific third strand synthesis with indices. TCRdb analysed the 5' RACE reads with MiXCR anew, one entry per CDR3 protein. The repertoire holds 7,500 to 10,000 distinct CDR3 sequences, with 8% as singletons. No cell fractionation was done, so the repertoire covers all unsorted peripheral blood T cells. The receptor's source is an adult with HIV infection. The donor label of this sample is uncertain. This specimen was blood, taken before antiretroviral therapy. V and J are TRBV11-2 and TRBJ1-1; D may be TRBD1 (5 bases). The CDR3 DNA is TGTGCCAGCAGCTCGACAGAAAACACTGAAGCTTTCTTT. This gives the protein CASSSTENTEAFF. Combining the CDR3 with reference TRBV11-2 and TRBJ1-1 gives the whole variable domain EAGVAQSPRYKIIEKRQSVAFWCNPISGHATLYWYQQILGQGPKLLIQFQNNGVVDDSQLPKDRFSAERLKGVDSTLKIQPAKLEDSAVYLCASSSTENTEAFFGQGTRLTVV.